This TCR beta chain stems from a study of early T cells in non-severe SARS-CoV-2 infection. Turning to the study itself: Sequencing of unsorted whole blood was done on bulk RNA, leaving chains unpaired. The study's findings and limits: VDJdb matches were skewed toward anti-spike CD8 T cell responses.

This clonotype came up a few times. Its target is not known. TCRdb re-called the 5' RACE reads through MiXCR, storing one row per CDR3 protein. The repertoire consists of roughly 120,000 distinct CDR3 sequences, with roughly an eighth occurring once and the leading ten covering less than 4.5%. The CDR3 length is 12 residues. Germline-derived CDR1 and CDR2 are DFQATT and SNEGSKA (reference sequence). Trimming pared 1 base from V and 4 bases from J, leaving 5 bases between. The sequencing used whole blood, collected at baseline. The chain recombines TRBV20-1 with TRBJ1-5; D remains unclear. The TCR was taken from an adult who was a healthcare worker with PCR-confirmed SARS-CoV-2 infection or an uninfected control (not recorded which). CDR3 DNA: TGCAGTGCTAGAGCCCCGAATCAGCCCCAGCATTTT. Translated: CSARAPNQPQHF.